This is a list of T cell receptor beta chains from one sample in a study of CD8+CD57+ T cells in acquired aplastic anemia. TCRdb fed the reads into MiXCR, producing one record per CDR3 protein. In the table there are nearly 60,000 distinct CDR3 sequences, 55% to 70% of which are singletons. Sequenced material: sorted CD4+, CD8+, or CD8+CD57+ T cells (not recorded which) from PBMCs. All receptors derive from a human donor with aplastic anemia. CDR3s include the opening cysteine and the closing phenylalanine or tryptophan. A D gene is named only where the DNA matches it firmly. Clone size appears in some rows only: once, few, many, or a class for an expanded clone.

D gene,V gene,clone size,J gene,CDR3 protein,CDR3 DNA
NA,TRBV18,NA,TRBJ2-7,CASSPLGSYEQYF,TGTGCCAGCTCACCACTAGGGTCCTACGAGCAGTACTTC
TRBD1,TRBV7-9,many,TRBJ2-5,CASSDRDSWETQYF,TGTGCCAGCAGCGATAGGGACAGTTGGGAGACCCAGTACTTC
TRBD2,TRBV20-1,NA,TRBJ2-1,CSVAEMGLAGGYEQFF,TGCAGTGTCGCAGAGATGGGACTAGCGGGGGGGTATGAGCAGTTCTTC
NA,TRBV12-3/TRBV12-4,many,TRBJ1-1,CASSFEGIGTEAFF,TGTGCCAGCAGTTTCGAGGGGATAGGCACTGAAGCTTTCTTT
NA,TRBV12-3/TRBV12-4,few,TRBJ2-3,CASSFEAGLVDTQYF,TGTGCCAGCAGTTTCGAGGCGGGGTTAGTGGATACGCAGTATTTT
TRBD1,TRBV19,NA,TRBJ2-3,CASSPGQGGTQYF,TGTGCCAGCAGCCCTGGACAGGGAGGTACGCAGTATTTT
NA,TRBV7-9,medium-sized,TRBJ2-7,CASSLTGTYEQYF,TGTGCCAGCAGCTTGACAGGAACCTACGAGCAGTACTTC
TRBD1,TRBV10-3,NA,TRBJ2-3,CAISESMPTGSNTDTQYF,TGTGCCATCAGTGAGTCGATGCCGACAGGGAGCAACACAGATACGCAGTATTTT
NA,TRBV11-3,many,TRBJ1-2,CASSLDLPGSGYGYTF,TGTGCCAGCAGCTTAGATCTCCCAGGGAGTGGGTATGGCTACACCTTC
TRBD1,TRBV24-1,NA,TRBJ2-7,CATSDGQGGSYEQYF,TGTGCCACCAGTGACGGACAGGGGGGGTCCTACGAGCAGTACTTC